The sequence of this T cell receptor beta chain was determined in a study of blood T cell repertoires in COVID-19 (dated by TCRdb to 2018 to 2021). General notes on the study: Collaborator samples came from the United States, Italy and Spain and covered acute and convalescent phases of COVID-19. The prospective study material was composed of cDNA or gDNA derived from T cells, B-cell-depleted T cells, or PBMCs. The dataset comprised deeply sampled blood TCRbeta repertoires from subjects exposed to, actively infected with, or recovered from COVID-19. A freely available public database, intended as a resource for researchers studying the immune response to SARS-CoV-2, is where the repertoires were released. The samples were drawn from two sources: the first 160 participants of the ongoing ImmuneRACE study, and about 1,300 subjects contributed by 6 global collaborators. Sample metadata almost always included a de-identified subject ID, COVID-19 status, age in years and sex. HLA class I and class II types, where available, came from metadata supplied by the sample provider rather than from assay-based typing.

This clone was detected only once. The antigen it binds to is not known. There are no base qualities to consult, and no much larger clone falls within one base. Participants in the prospective study were aged about 18 to 89 years, lived in under 30 United States geographic areas, and enrolled through a virtual design. In the prospective study, participants were assigned to cohorts based on the clinical history participants reported in a screening survey and a study questionnaire. For ImmuneRACE Cohort 3, a participant was defined as recovered based on two consecutive negative NP/OP PCR tests, clearance by a healthcare professional, or resolution of symptoms. Each participant in the prospective study had whole blood, serum and a nasopharyngeal or oropharyngeal swab collected by mobile phlebotomists. Over an approximately two-month period, participants in the prospective study had the option of providing additional blood draws and questionnaires. Blood samples from the prospective study were shipped frozen or at room temperature prior to DNA extraction.

On the study overall, not on this receptor specifically: How much clinical and demographic metadata was included differed by source and by participant, and the metadata was provided uncurated.

Measured from the cysteine to the phenylalanine, the CDR3 is 17 residues long. Left in the record is the CDR3 DNA by itself, 51 bases read in frame from the first base. In the germline V gene (reference sequence), CDR1 corresponds to LGHDT and CDR2 to YNNKEL. Here V drops 4 bases and J drops 4 bases, and the junction holds 10 bases not matched to any gene. TCRbeta CDR3 regions were amplified from genomic DNA by means of the immunoSEQ Assay, a bias-controlled multiplex PCR. For the original study's pipeline: Within the assay, amplification of reference gene primers was used to estimate how many nucleated cells each sample contained. Sequence reads were collapsed and filtered to measure the absolute abundance of every unique TCRbeta CDR3 rearrangement. Productive Simpson clonality was computed per sample as the square root of Simpson's diversity index over productive rearrangements. Held by TCRdb, this immuneACCESS table contains in-frame sequences only and omits some clones. Under half of the omission traces to an unresolved V gene where checked; the cause of the rest is unknown. D and trimming were read from the DNA, whereas the V and J calls and clone size are those reported in that table. This sample holds roughly 300,000 clones; more than 70% were observed only once. The ten biggest clones cover about 5.2% of the sample.

The rearrangement combines TRBV3-1 (or the pseudogene TRBV3-2) with TRBJ2-1, with 10 bases aligning to TRBD2. This TCR derives from a woman aged 25 to 39 who had recovered from COVID-19. The specimen sequenced was PBMCs or T cells enriched from blood (not recorded which). The nucleotide sequence reads as follows: TGTGCCAGCAGCCCGGTGATGAGCGGGGGGGTGTACAATGAGCAGTTCTTC. Its amino acids are CASSPVMSGGVYNEQFF.